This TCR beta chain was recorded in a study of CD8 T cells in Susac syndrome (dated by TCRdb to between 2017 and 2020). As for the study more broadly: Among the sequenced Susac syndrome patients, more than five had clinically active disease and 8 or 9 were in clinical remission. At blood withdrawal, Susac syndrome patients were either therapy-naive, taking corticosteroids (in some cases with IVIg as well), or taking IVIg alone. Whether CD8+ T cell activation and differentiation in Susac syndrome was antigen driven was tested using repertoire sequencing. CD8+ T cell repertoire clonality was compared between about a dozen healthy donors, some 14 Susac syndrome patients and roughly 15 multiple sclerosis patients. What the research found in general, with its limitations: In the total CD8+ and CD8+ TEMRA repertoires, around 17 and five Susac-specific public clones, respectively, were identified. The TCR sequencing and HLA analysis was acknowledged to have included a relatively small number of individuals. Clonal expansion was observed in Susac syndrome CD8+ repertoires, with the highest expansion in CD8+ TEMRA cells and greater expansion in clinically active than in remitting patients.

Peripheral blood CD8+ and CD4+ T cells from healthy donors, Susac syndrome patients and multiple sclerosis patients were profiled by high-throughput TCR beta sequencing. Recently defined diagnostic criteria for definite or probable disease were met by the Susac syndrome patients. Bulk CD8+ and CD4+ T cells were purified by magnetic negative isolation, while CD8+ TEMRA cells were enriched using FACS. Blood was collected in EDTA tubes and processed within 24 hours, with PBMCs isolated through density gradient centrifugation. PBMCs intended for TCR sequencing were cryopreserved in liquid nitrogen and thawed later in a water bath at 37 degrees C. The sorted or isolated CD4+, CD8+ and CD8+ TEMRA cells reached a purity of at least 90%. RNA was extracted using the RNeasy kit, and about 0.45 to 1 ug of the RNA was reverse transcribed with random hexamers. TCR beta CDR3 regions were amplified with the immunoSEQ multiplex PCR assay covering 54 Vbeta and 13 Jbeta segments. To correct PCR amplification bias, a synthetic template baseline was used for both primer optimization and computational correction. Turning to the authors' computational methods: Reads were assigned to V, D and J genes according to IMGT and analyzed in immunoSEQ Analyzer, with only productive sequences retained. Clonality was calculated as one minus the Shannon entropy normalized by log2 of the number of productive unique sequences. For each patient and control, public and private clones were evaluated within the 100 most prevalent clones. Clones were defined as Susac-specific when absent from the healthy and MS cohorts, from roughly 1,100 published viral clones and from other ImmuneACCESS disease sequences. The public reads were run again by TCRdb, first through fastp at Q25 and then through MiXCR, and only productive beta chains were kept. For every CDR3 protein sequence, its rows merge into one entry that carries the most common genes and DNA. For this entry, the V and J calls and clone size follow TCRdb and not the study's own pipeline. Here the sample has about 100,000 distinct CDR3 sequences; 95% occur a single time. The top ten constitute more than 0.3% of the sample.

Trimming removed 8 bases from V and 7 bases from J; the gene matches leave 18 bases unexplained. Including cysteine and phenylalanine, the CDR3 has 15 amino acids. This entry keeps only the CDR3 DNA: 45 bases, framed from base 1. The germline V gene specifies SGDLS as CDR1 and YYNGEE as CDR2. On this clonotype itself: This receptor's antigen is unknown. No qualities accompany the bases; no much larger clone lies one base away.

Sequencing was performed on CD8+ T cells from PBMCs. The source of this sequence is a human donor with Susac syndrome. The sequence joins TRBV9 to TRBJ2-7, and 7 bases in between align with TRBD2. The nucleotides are TGTGCCAGAATCCTTAGGAGACTAGCCCGAGGTGAGCAGTACTTC. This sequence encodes CARILRRLARGEQYF.